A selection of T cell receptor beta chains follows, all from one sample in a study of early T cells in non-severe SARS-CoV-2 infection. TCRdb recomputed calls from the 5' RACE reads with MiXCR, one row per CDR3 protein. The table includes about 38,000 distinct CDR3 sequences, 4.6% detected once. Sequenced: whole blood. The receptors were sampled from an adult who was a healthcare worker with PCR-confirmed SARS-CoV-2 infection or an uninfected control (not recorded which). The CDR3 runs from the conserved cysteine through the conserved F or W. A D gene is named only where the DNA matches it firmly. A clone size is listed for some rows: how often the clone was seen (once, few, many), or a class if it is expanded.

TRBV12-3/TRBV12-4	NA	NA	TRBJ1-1	CASSPVGPPNTEAFF	TGTGCCAGCAGTCCGGTTGGGCCCCCGAACACTGAAGCTTTCTTT
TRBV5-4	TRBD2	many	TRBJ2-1	CASSPLGGLAGYNEQFF	TGTGCCAGCAGCCCATTAGGGGGACTAGCGGGGTACAATGAGCAGTTCTTC
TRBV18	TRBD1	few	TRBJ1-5	CASSPFGQGVLDQPQHF	TGTGCCAGCTCACCATTCGGCCAGGGGGTTTTGGATCAGCCCCAGCATTTT
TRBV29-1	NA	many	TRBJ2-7	CSAGRGGGSYEQYF	TGCAGCGCTGGCCGCGGCGGAGGTTCCTACGAGCAGTACTTC
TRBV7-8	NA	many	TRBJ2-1	CASSSILTLYNEQFF	TGTGCCAGCAGCTCGATCCTTACCCTATACAATGAGCAGTTCTTC
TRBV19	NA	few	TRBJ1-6	CASSPYPGGLDSPLHF	TGTGCCAGTAGTCCTTACCCTGGGGGGCTTGATTCACCCCTCCACTTT
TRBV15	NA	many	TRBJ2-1	CATSRDGDTISYNEQFF	TGTGCCACCAGCAGAGATGGGGACACCATCTCCTACAATGAGCAGTTCTTC
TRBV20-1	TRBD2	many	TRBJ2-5	CSARGSGGPEETQYF	TGCAGTGCTAGAGGTAGCGGGGGACCCGAAGAGACCCAGTACTTC
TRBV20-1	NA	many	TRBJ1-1	CSAQNTQNTEAFF	TGCAGTGCCCAGAATACACAGAACACTGAAGCTTTCTTT
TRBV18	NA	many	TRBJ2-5	CASSPPAVQETQYF	TGTGCCAGCTCACCACCCGCGGTCCAAGAGACCCAGTACTTC
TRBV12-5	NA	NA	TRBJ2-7	CASATGPPFEQYF	TGTGCTAGTGCTACTGGGCCCCCCTTCGAGCAGTACTTC
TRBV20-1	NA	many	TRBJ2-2	CSARHRGTGELFF	TGCAGTGCCCGACACCGGGGCACCGGGGAGCTGTTTTTT
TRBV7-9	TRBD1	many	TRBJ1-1	CASSGDRAAFF	TGTGCCAGCAGCGGAGACAGGGCAGCTTTCTTT
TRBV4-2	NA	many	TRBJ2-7	CASSQDTAVYEQYF	TGTGCCAGCAGCCAAGATACAGCGGTCTACGAGCAGTACTTC
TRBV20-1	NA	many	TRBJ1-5	CSASALRSPGQPQHF	TGCAGTGCCTCCGCCCTCCGGAGCCCGGGGCAGCCCCAGCATTTT
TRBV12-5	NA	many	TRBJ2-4	CASGVRVGGAGAKNIQYF	TGTGCTAGTGGTGTCAGGGTTGGCGGGGCTGGGGCCAAAAACATTCAGTACTTC
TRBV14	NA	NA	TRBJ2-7	CASSYFSYEQYF	TGTGCCAGCAGCTACTTCTCCTACGAGCAGTACTTC
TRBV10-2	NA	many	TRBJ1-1	CASRLAWDTEAFF	TGCGCCAGCAGGTTGGCCTGGGACACTGAAGCTTTCTTT
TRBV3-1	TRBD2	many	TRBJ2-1	CASSQETSGGEQFF	TGTGCCAGCAGCCAAGAAACTAGCGGGGGTGAGCAGTTCTTC
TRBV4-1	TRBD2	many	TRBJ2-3	CASSQGVSGGTDTQYF	TGCGCCAGCAGCCAAGGGGTTAGCGGGGGGACAGATACGCAGTATTTT
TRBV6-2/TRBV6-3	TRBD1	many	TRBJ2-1	CASSKLRDRGWNDEQFF	TGTGCCAGCAGTAAACTTCGGGACAGGGGATGGAACGATGAGCAGTTCTTC
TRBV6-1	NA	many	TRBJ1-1	CASSVEGMTEAFF	TGTGCCAGCAGTGTAGAGGGGATGACTGAAGCTTTCTTT
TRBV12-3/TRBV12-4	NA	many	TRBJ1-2	CASSFDRNYGYTF	TGTGCCAGCAGTTTCGACAGGAACTATGGCTACACCTTC
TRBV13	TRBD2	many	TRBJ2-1	CASSLEGLLARRSYNEQFF	TGTGCCAGCAGCTTAGAGGGACTATTGGCCCGGCGCTCCTACAATGAGCAGTTCTTC
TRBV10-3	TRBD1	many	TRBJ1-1	CAISESTGRENTEAFF	TGTGCCATCAGTGAGTCGACAGGGAGGGAGAACACTGAAGCTTTCTTT
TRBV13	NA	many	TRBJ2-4	CASSSPEVAKNIQYF	TGTGCCAGCAGCTCACCGGAGGTAGCCAAAAACATTCAGTACTTC
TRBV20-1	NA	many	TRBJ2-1	CSARGHGGRGEQFF	TGCAGTGCTAGAGGTCATGGGGGGCGCGGTGAGCAGTTCTTC
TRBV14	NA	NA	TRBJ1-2	CASSQGISYGYTF	TGTGCCAGCAGCCAAGGGATTTCCTATGGCTACACCTTC
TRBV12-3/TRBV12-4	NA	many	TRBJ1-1	CASSFVSNTEAFF	TGTGCCAGCAGTTTTGTCTCGAACACTGAAGCTTTCTTT
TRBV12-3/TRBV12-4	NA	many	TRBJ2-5	CASSFEDRQETQYF	TGTGCCAGCAGTTTCGAGGACCGCCAAGAGACCCAGTACTTC
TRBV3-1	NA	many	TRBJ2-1	CASSQGAGRNEQFF	TGTGCCAGCAGCCAAGGGGCGGGGCGAAATGAGCAGTTCTTC
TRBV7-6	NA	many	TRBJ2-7	CASSLKEGSAAYYEQYF	TGTGCCAGCAGCTTAAAAGAAGGTTCGGCAGCTTATTACGAGCAGTACTTC
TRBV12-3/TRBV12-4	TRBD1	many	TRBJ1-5	CASSWTGPNQPQHF	TGTGCCAGCAGTTGGACAGGGCCCAATCAGCCCCAGCATTTT
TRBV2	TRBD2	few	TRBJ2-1	CASRPTSGGAINNEQFF	TGTGCCAGCAGGCCGACTAGCGGGGGGGCTATCAACAATGAGCAGTTCTTC
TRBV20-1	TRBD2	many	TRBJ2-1	CSARSPRGRGGSEQFF	TGCAGTGCTAGATCCCCCCGGGGGCGGGGGGGAAGTGAGCAGTTCTTC
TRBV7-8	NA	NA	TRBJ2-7	CASSSLPGSPYEQYF	TGTGCCAGCAGCTCATTACCAGGGTCTCCCTACGAGCAGTACTTC
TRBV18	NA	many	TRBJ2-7	CASSPLPEEQYF	TGTGCCAGCTCACCTCTCCCGGAAGAGCAGTACTTC
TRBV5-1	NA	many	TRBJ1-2	CASSLGRGTGYTF	TGCGCCAGCAGCTTGGGGCGGGGGACTGGCTACACCTTC
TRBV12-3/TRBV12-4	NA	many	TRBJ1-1	CASSLTGTSEAFF	TGTGCCAGCAGTTTAACCGGGACATCGGAAGCTTTCTTT
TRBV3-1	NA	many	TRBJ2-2	CASSGTSNTGELFF	TGTGCCAGCTCCGGGACTTCTAACACCGGGGAGCTGTTTTTT
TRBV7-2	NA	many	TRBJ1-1	CASSLRQAGEAFF	TGTGCCAGCAGCTTACGTCAGGCCGGGGAAGCTTTCTTT
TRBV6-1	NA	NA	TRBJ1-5	CASSESGVQPQHF	TGTGCCAGCAGTGAATCGGGGGTTCAGCCCCAGCATTTT
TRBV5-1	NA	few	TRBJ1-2	CASSYASNYGYTF	TGCGCCAGCAGCTACGCCTCAAACTATGGCTACACCTTC
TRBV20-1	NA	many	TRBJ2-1	CSALRGPGYNEQFF	TGCAGTGCTCTCAGGGGCCCAGGGTACAATGAGCAGTTCTTC
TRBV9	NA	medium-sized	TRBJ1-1	CASTLLVGLQAFF	TGTGCCAGCACCCTATTGGTGGGGCTGCAAGCTTTCTTT
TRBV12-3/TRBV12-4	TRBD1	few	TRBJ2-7	CASSLDRAGEQYF	TGTGCCAGCAGCCTTGACAGGGCCGGGGAGCAGTACTTC
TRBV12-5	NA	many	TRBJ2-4	CASGSSQGGENIQYF	TGTGCTAGTGGTTCGTCACAGGGCGGTGAAAACATTCAGTACTTC
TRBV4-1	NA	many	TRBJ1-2	CASSQASSGAGRNGYTF	TGCGCCAGCAGCCAAGCTTCCTCGGGGGCTGGACGGAATGGCTACACCTTC
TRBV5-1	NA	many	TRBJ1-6	CASSLGSDRRSPLHF	TGCGCCAGCAGCTTGGGGAGTGATCGGCGGTCACCCCTCCACTTT
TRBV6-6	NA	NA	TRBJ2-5	CASRPDPPEGETQYF	TGTGCCAGCAGACCCGACCCACCCGAGGGGGAGACCCAGTACTTC
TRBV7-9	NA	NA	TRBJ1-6	CASSLSSRNSPLHF	TGTGCCAGCAGCCTATCCAGCCGAAATTCACCCCTCCACTTT
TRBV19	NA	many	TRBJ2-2	CASSLARDTGELFF	TGTGCCAGTAGTCTTGCCAGGGACACCGGGGAGCTGTTTTTT
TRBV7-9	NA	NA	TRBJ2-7	CASSLDSPSVTEQYF	TGTGCCAGCAGCCTAGACAGTCCCTCAGTGACCGAGCAGTACTTC
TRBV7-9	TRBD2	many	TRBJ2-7	CVLGGNEQYF	TGTGTCCTGGGGGGGAACGAGCAGTACTTC
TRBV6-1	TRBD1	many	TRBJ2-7	CASGTDYYEQYF	TGTGCCAGCGGGACAGACTACTACGAGCAGTACTTC